The clone carrying this T cell receptor beta chain was picked up many times. These data originate in a study of blood T cells in healthy people across ages. Germline CDR1 and CDR2: KGHSH and LQKENI. V was pared by 1 base and J by 0 bases, with 0 bases of the junction left unmatched. The CDR3 consists of 16 residues. All donors came from Russia, were Caucasian and healthy, and spanned ages roughly 6 to 95. Total RNA was isolated from each sample in quantities of at least 6 micrograms. Alongside a J-beta primer mix, a sample-barcoded 5' primer served in a second PCR lasting about 7 to 11 cycles. A template-switch adaptor with 12 random nucleotides tagged each cDNA molecule. TCRdb re-analysed the 5' RACE reads in MiXCR, keeping a single row per CDR3 protein. In the table there are hundreds of thousands of distinct CDR3 sequences, approximately 67% of which are singletons.

The sequence came from a man aged 25 to 45 in good health. The sequenced material came from blood. The chain couples TRBV18 to TRBJ1-6; 7 bases align to TRBD1. CDR3 sequence (DNA): TGTGCCAGCTCACCACGGGACAGCTCCTATAATTCACCCCTCCACTTT. This sequence encodes CASSPRDSSYNSPLHF.